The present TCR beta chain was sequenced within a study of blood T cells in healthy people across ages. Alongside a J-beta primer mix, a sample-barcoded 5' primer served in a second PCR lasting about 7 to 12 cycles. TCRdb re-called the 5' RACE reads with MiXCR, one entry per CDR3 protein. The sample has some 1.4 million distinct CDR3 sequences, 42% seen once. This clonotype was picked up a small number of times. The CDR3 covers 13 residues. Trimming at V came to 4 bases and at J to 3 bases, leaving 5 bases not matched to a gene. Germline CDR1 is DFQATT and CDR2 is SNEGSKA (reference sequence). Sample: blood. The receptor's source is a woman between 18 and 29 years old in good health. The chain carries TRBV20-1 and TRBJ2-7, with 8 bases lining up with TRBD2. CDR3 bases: TGCAGTGCTAAGGGACTAGTAGTCTACGAGCAGTACTTC. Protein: CSAKGLVVYEQYF.